Each of the 10 T cell receptor beta chains below was sequenced from the same sample in a study of CD8+ T cells in alopecia areata. RNA, once extracted, was reverse transcribed into cDNA for use as the sequencing template. TCRdb's copy holds only in-frame clones and misses some; the assay was immunoSEQ multiplex PCR. The sample lists about 120,000 clones; roughly 68% were seen once. Sequenced material: CD4+ T cells sorted from blood. Source of these receptors: a human donor in good health.

V is TRBV5-1 and J is TRBJ1-1, with 8 bases that match TRBD1. The CDR3 spans 13 residues. Germline V gene lookup returns CDR1 SGHRS and CDR2 YFSETQ. V lost 4 bases to trimming and J lost 6 bases; unmatched junction nucleotides: 5. The CDR3 bases are TGCGCCAGCAGCGGGACAGGTACCCCTGAAGCTTTCTTT. It codes for CASSGTGTPEAFF.

The rearrangement uses TRBV29-1 and TRBJ2-1, with 9 bases that match TRBD2. Germline V gene lookup returns CDR1 SQVTM and CDR2 ANQGSEA. The V gene end was trimmed by 5 bases and the J gene end by 6 bases; junction bases not matched to a gene: 8. The length of the CDR3 is 14 residues. CDR3 region: CSVSAGGAVNEQFF. CDR3 in DNA: TGCAGCGTTTCGGCGGGGGGGGCGGTCAATGAGCAGTTCTTC.

This clone turned up a few times. The CDR3 DNA follows: TGTGCCAGCAGCACAGGTTATGGGTCACCCCTCCACTTT. Its protein product is CASSTGYGSPLHF. The V call is TRBV6-6, the J call TRBJ1-6, with D tentatively TRBD1 (5 bases). The germline gives CDR1 MNHNY, CDR2 SVGAGI (reference sequence). The ends were cut back, 6 bases at V and 10 bases at J, with 13 bases in the middle. This CDR3 has 13 residues.

This rearrangement joins TRBV30 to TRBJ1-2; 10 nucleotides align to TRBD1. Germline assignment: CDR1 GTSNPN and CDR2 SVGIG (reference sequence). Trimming at V came to 4 bases and at J to 7 bases, leaving 3 bases not matched to a gene. This CDR3 comprises 12 residues. Written as DNA, the CDR3 is TGTGCCTGGAAGGACAGGGGGTCTGGCTACACCTTC. It translates to CAWKDRGSGYTF.

This clone appeared many times. The rearrangement uses TRBV18 and TRBJ1-4; possibly TRBD1 for D (5 bases). This CDR3 is built from 17 residues. Trimming pared 3 bases from V and 0 bases from J, leaving 14 bases between. Per germline, CDR1 KGHSH and CDR2 LQKENI. The CDR3, as DNA: TGTGCCAGCTCACCTCTCGCAGGGACTTCAACTAATGAAAAACTGTTTTTT. Its protein is CASSPLAGTSTNEKLFF.

This rearrangement joins TRBV4-1 to TRBJ1-2; D remains ambiguous. CDR3 length: 15 amino acids. Trimming removed 0 bases from V and 4 bases from J, with 12 bases in between. The germline gives CDR1 MGHRA, CDR2 YSYEKL. The CDR3 bases are TGCGCCAGCAGCCAAGAGTACAGCTTATTCTATGGCTACACCTTC. Amino acid sequence: CASSQEYSLFYGYTF.

This clone was detected a few times. The V call is TRBV7-6, the J call TRBJ1-1; D is possibly TRBD1 (6 bases). The ends were cut back, 5 bases at V and 6 bases at J, with 19 bases in the middle. There are 15 residues in the CDR3. Looked up from germline, CDR1 is SGHVS and CDR2 is FNYEAQ. The CDR3 sequence is CASSRIKQGAAEAFF. CDR3 bases: TGTGCCAGCAGCCGAATTAAACAGGGTGCGGCTGAAGCTTTCTTT.

The V gene is TRBV30, the J gene TRBJ2-1, with 9 bases lining up with TRBD2. V was pared by 5 bases and J by 3 bases, with 2 bases of the junction left unmatched. The CDR3 runs to 13 residues. Germline CDR1 reads GTSNPN; CDR2 reads SVGIG (reference sequence). The CDR3 sequence: CAWGLAIYNEQFF. The CDR3 DNA reads TGTGCCTGGGGACTAGCGATCTACAATGAGCAGTTCTTC.

This clone has just one count. This rearrangement joins TRBV5-1 to TRBJ1-1; D may be TRBD1 (5 bases). CDR3 length equals 15 residues. V dropped 4 bases and J dropped 1 base, with 14 bases sitting between them. Germline lookup yields CDR1 SGHRS and CDR2 YFSETQ. The CDR3 DNA reads as TGCGCCAGCAGCCCGGCGGGGGTGTCGAACACTGAAGCTTTCTTT. Protein: CASSPAGVSNTEAFF.

V usage is TRBV7-2 and J usage is TRBJ2-7, with D possibly TRBD2 on 6 matching bases. With 4 bases removed from V and 4 bases from J, the gap between germline ends came to 17 bases. CDR1 is SGHTA, CDR2 FQGNSA, per germline. The CDR3 loop spans 15 amino acids. The CDR3 region is CASSSLAGRWYEQYF. Here the CDR3 DNA reads TGTGCCAGCAGCTCGCTAGCCGGGAGATGGTACGAGCAGTACTTC.